The entry below describes one T cell receptor (beta chain). The sample is drawn from a study of blood T cell repertoires in COVID-19. Study-wide background: Donors in the United States, Italy and Spain gave samples during acute or convalescent COVID-19. PBMCs, B-cell-depleted T cells, or T cells provided the cDNA or gDNA that made up the material.

In the source study's methods: Researchers report that nucleated cell counts were estimated from reference gene primer amplification. Produced via immunoSEQ multiplex PCR; TCRdb's table is partial and in-frame only. V, J and clone size derive from that table, while D and trimming were established from the DNA sequence. The sample has about 68,000 clones, 90% seen once. Sample: peripheral blood. The sequence came from a human donor in a cohort sampled during active COVID-19.

CDR3 DNA: TGTGCCAGCAGTTACCAGGGGACTGGGGCCAACGTCCTGACTTTC. Its translation is CASSYQGTGANVLTF. The chain has TRBV6-5 and TRBJ2-6, with D possibly matching TRBD1 (6 bases). CDR3 length equals 15 residues. The V gene's germline CDR1 is MNHEY and CDR2 SVGAGI. V shed 2 bases and J shed 2 bases, with 7 bases lying between them.